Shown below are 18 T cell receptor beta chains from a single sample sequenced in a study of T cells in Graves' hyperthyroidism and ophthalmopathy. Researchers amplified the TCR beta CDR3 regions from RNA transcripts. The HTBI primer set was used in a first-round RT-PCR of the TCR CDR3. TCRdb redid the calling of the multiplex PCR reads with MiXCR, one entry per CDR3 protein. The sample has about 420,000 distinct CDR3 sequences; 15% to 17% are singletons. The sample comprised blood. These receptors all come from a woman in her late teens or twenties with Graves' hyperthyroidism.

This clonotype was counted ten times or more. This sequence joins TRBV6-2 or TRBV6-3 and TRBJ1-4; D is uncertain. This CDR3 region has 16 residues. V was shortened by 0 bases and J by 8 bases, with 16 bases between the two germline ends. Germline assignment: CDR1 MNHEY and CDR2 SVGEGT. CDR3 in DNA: TGTGCCAGCAGTTACTCGAGCTCAGAGCTTCGCGAAAAACTGTTTTTT. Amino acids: CASSYSSSELREKLFF.

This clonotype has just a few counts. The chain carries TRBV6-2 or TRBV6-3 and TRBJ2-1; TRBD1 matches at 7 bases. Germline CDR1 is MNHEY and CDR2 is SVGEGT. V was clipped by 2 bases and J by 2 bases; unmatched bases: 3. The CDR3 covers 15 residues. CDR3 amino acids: CASSYVGQAYNEQFF. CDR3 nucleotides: TGTGCCAGCAGTTACGTAGGACAGGCCTACAATGAGCAGTTCTTC.

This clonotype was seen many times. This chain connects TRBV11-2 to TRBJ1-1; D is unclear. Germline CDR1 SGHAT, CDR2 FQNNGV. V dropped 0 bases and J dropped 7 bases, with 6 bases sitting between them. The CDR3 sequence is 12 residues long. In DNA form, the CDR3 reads TGTGCCAGCAGCTTAGATCGGGTTGAAGCTTTCTTT. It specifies CASSLDRVEAFF.

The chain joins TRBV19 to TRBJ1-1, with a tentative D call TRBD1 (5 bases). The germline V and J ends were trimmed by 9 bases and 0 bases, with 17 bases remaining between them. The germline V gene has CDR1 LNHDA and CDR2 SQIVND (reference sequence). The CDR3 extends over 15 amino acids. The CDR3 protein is CASLQGPLMNTEAFF. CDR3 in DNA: TGTGCCAGCCTCCAGGGACCTTTAATGAACACTGAAGCTTTCTTT.

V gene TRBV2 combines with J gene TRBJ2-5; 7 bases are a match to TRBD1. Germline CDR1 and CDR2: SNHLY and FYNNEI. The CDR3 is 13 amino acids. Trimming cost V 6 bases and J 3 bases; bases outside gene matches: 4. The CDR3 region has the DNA TGTGCCAGCAGCGTCACAGGGGAAGAGACCCAGTACTTC. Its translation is CASSVTGEETQYF. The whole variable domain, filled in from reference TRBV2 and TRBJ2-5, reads EPEVTQTPSHQVTQMGQEVILRCVPISNHLYFYWYRQILGQKVEFLVSFYNNEISEKSEIFDDQFSVERPDGSNFTLKIRSTKLEDSAMYFCASSVTGEETQYFGPGTRLLVL.

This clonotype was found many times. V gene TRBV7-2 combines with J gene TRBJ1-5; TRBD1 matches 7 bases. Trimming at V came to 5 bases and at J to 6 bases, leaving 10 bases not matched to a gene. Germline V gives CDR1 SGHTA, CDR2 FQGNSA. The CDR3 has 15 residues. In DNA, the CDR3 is TGTGCCAGCAGCCGAGACAGGGTAGTGGGTCAGCCCCAGCATTTT. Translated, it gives CASSRDRVVGQPQHF.

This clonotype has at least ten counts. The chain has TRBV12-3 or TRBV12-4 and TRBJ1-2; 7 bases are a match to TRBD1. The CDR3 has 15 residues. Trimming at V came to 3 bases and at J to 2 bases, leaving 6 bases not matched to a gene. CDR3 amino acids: CASSFNKGANYGYTF. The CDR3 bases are TGTGCCAGCAGTTTTAATAAGGGGGCGAACTATGGCTACACCTTC.

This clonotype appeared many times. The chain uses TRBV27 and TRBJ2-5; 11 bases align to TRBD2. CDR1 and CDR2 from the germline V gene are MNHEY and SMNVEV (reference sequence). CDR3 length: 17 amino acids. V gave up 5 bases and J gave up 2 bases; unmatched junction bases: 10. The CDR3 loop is CASSPLIAGGFQETQYF. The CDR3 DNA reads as TGTGCCAGCAGTCCACTAATAGCGGGGGGGTTTCAAGAGACCCAGTACTTC.

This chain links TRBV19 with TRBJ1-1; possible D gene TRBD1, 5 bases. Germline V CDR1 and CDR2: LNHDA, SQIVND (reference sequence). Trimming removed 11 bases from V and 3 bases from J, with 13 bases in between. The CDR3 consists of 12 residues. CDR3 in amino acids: CASQGTYTEAFF. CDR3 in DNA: TGTGCCTCTCAAGGGACGTACACTGAAGCTTTCTTT.

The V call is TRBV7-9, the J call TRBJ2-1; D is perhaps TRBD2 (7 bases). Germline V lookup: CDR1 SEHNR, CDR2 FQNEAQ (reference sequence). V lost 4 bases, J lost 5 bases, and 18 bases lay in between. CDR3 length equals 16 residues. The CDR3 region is CASSSEGGEGDNEQFF. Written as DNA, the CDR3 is TGTGCCAGCAGCTCCGAGGGGGGGGAGGGAGACAATGAGCAGTTCTTC.

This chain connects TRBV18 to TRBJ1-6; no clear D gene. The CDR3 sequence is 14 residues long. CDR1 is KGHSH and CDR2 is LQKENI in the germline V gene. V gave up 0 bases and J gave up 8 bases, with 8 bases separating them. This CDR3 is CASSPPFKDSPLHF. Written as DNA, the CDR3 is TGTGCCAGCTCACCACCGTTCAAGGATTCACCCCTCCACTTT.

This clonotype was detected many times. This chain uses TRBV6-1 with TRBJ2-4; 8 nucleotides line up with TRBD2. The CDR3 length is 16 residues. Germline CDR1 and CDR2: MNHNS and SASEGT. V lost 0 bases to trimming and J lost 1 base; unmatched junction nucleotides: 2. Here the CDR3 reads CASSEAASGAKNIQYF. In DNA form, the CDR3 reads TGTGCCAGCAGTGAAGCGGCTAGCGGGGCCAAAAACATTCAGTACTTC.

The CDR3 bases are TGTGCCAGCAGACGGGAGGGGGCAGATACGCAGTATTTT. Protein: CASRREGADTQYF. J is TRBJ2-3 and V is TRBV2, with TRBD2 matching 8 bases. Germline-derived CDR1 and CDR2 are SNHLY and FYNNEI. After removal of 6 bases from V and 4 bases from J, the junction contained 3 bases not matched to a gene. This CDR3 is 13 amino acids long.

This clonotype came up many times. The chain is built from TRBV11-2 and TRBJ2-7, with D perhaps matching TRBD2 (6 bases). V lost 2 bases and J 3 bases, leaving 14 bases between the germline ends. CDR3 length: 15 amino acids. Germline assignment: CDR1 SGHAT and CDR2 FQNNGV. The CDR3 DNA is TGTGCCAGCAGCTTATGGGACCCGGAGGGCTACGAGCAGTACTTC. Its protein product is CASSLWDPEGYEQYF.

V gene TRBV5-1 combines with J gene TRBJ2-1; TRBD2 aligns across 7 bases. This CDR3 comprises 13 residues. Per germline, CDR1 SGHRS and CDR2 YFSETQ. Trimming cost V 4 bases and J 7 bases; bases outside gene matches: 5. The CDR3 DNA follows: TGCGCCAGCAGCACGGGACTATGGAATGAGCAGTTCTTC. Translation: CASSTGLWNEQFF. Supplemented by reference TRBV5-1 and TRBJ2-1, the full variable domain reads KAGVTQTPRYLIKTRGQQVTLSCSPISGHRSVSWYQQTPGQGLQFLFEYFSETQRNKGNFPGRFSGRQFSNSRSEMNVSTLELGDSALYLCASSTGLWNEQFFGPGTRLTVL.

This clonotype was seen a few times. As DNA, the CDR3 is TGTGCCAGCAGCCGAGGACAGGGGGCCCTAAGTTACAATGAGCAGTTCTTC. This sequence encodes CASSRGQGALSYNEQFF. This rearrangement joins TRBV14 to TRBJ2-1; 11 bases align to TRBD1. Germline V gene lookup returns CDR1 SGHDN and CDR2 FVKESK. V lost 4 bases to trimming and J lost 4 bases; unmatched junction nucleotides: 9. The CDR3 is made up of 17 amino acids.

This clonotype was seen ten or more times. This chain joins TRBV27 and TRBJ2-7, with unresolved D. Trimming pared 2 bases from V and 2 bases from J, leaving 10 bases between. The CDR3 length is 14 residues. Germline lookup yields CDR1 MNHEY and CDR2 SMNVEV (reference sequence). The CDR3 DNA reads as TGTGCCAGCAGTTTACACTCAAACCCCTACGAGCAGTACTTC. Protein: CASSLHSNPYEQYF.

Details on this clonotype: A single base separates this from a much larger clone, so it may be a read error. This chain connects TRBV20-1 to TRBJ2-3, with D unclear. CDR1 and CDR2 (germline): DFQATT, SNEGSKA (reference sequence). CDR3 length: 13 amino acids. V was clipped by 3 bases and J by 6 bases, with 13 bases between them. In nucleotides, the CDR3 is TGCAGTGCTAGTTTTACTTCCGAGGATACGCAGTATTTT. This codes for CSASFTSEDTQYF.